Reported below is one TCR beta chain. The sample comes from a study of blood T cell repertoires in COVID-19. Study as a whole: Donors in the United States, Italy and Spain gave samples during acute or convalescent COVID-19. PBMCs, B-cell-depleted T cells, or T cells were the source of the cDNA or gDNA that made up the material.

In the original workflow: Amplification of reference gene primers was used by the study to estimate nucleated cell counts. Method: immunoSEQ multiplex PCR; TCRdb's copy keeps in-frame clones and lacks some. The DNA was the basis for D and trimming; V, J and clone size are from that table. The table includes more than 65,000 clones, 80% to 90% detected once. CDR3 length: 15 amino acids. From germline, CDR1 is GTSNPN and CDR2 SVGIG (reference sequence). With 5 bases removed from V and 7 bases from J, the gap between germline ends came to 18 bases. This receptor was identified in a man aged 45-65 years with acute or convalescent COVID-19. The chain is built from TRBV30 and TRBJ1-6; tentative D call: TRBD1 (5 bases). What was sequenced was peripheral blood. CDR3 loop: CAWGIAGMGNSPLHF. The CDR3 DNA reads TGTGCCTGGGGGATTGCAGGGATGGGAAATTCACCCCTCCACTTT.